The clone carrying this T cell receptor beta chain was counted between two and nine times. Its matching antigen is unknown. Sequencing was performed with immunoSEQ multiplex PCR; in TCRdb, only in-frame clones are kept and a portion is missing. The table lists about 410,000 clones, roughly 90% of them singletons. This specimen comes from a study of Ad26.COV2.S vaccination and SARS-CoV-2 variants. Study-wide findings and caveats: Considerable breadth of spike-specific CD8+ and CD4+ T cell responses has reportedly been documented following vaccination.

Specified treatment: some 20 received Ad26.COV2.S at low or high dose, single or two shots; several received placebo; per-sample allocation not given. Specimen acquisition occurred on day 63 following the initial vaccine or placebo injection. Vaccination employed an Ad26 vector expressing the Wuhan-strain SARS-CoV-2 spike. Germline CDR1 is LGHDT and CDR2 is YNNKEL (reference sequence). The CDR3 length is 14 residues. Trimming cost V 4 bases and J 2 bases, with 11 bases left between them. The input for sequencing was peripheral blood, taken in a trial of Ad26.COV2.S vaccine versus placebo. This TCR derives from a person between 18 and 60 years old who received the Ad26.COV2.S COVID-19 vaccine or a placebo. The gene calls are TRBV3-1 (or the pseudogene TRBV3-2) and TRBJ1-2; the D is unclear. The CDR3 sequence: CASSPWEGNYGYTF. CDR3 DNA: TGTGCCAGCAGCCCCTGGGAAGGGAACTATGGCTACACCTTC.